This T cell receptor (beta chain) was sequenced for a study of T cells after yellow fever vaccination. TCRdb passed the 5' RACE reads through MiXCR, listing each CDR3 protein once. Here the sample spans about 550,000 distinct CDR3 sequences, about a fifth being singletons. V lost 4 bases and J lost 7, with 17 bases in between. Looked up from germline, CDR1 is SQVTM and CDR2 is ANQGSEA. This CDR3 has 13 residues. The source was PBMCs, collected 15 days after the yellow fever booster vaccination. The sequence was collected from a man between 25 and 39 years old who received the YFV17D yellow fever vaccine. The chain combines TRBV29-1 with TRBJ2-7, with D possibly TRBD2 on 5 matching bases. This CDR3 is CSVVGILSGEQYF. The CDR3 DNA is TGCAGCGTTGTTGGGATCTTATCGGGGGAGCAGTACTTC.